There are a few counts of the clone carrying this TCR beta chain. Its cognate antigen is unknown. The data were obtained in a study of T cells in Graves' hyperthyroidism and ophthalmopathy. Study results and limitations: The model's output predicted ophthalmopathy at a median of 6.5 months prior to onset.

The TCR beta CDR3 regions underwent amplification using RNA transcripts as the source. HTBI primers were employed in a first-round RT-PCR of the TCR CDR3. TCRdb redid the calling of the multiplex PCR reads with MiXCR, one entry per CDR3 protein. The data contain just under 750,000 distinct CDR3 sequences, approximately 40% of them seen just once; the ten biggest clones take up roughly 30%. Sequencing was done on a sample of blood. This TCR was recovered from a woman between 40 and 55 years old with Graves' hyperthyroidism.

CDR3 sequence: CASTARGVVAEAFF. The DNA of the CDR3 is TGTGCCAGTACCGCGCGGGGGGTTGTCGCTGAAGCTTTCTTT. The V and J genes are TRBV19 and TRBJ1-1; a weak D match, TRBD1 (5 bases). In germline, CDR1 is LNHDA, CDR2 SQIVND (reference sequence). V lost 7 bases, J lost 6 bases, and 18 bases lay in between. This CDR3 has 14 amino acids.